Listed below are T cell receptor beta chains from one sample, sequenced in a study of blood T cells in healthy people across ages. MiXCR, run by TCRdb on the 5' RACE reads, gives a single entry per CDR3 protein. Here the sample spans roughly 1.7 million distinct CDR3 sequences, almost 35% being singletons. Sample: blood. These receptors came from a woman aged 25 to 39 in good health. CDR3s include the opening cysteine and the closing phenylalanine or tryptophan. Size values are once, few and many counts, or a class for expanded clones, and some rows have none.

v_call | clone_size | cdr3_aa
TRBV29-1 | many | CSVYPRLAAYQETQYF
TRBV4-1 | few | CASSSGRVQNYGYTF
TRBV29-1 | many | CSVEKGSETQYF
TRBV12-3/TRBV12-4 | - | CASSNREKGGGAFF
TRBV3-1 | few | CASSQSGTSGFTDTQYF
TRBV2 | once | CASSERSGVRYEQYF
TRBV30 | - | CAWSDPGANVLTF
TRBV7-2 | few | CASGRLAAYNEQFF
TRBV2 | few | CASSVIGTSGYEQYF
TRBV12-3/TRBV12-4 | - | CASSSRLGTAFF
TRBV9 | - | CASSVGLTNEQFF
TRBV6-1 | - | CASSEAARGVSGANVLTF
TRBV10-3 | - | CAISVGPSPGAPRYEQYF
TRBV5-1 | few | CASSSAGDWTLGEQFF
TRBV7-9 | - | CASSLADSPSTDTQYF
TRBV6-1 | many | CASSVIYRTSTDTQYF
TRBV9 | few | CASSWSTPSYEQYF
TRBV27 | - | CASSLSAGTLYNEQFF
TRBV7-9 | many | CASSLTSDYEQYF
TRBV6-2/TRBV6-3 | - | CASSYWENKGYEQYF
TRBV27 | - | CASKRGPQSYEQYF
TRBV11-2 | few | CASSLMTRSQETQYF
TRBV2 | - | CASESSGTYVGTRTDTQYF
TRBV6-2/TRBV6-3 | - | CASSSRGGDYEQYF
TRBV9 | few | CASSVSTGNREETQYF
TRBV14 | few | CASSQDISYNEQFF
TRBV5-5 | few | CASSVTGANEQYF
TRBV28 | - | CASSAPGTPAHF
TRBV5-1 | many | CASSPGRSGANVLTF
TRBV7-9 | few | CASIRVGDRGYEQYF